Listed below are T cell receptor beta chains from one sample, sequenced in a study of shared clonotypes between healthy human individuals. Profiling relied on immunoSEQ multiplex PCR, and the TCRdb table lists in-frame clones only, not all of them. Of around 2.5 million clones in the sample, more than 85% are singletons; the top ten hold about 0.39%. The sample taken for sequencing was naive CD4+ T cells from PBMCs. The receptors were gathered from a man aged 18 to 29 in good health. Some clones in this sample may be carry-over from other donors' samples. CDR3s include the opening cysteine and the closing phenylalanine or tryptophan. D genes are given only for firm matches.

D: -
V: TRBV27
J: TRBJ1-2
DNA: TGTGCCAGCAGCCGGACAGATACACAAAACTATGGCTACACCTTC
CDR3: CASSRTDTQNYGYTF

D: -
V: TRBV28
J: TRBJ2-3
DNA: TGTGCCAGCACGGACCGCCGCACAGATACGCAGTATTTT
CDR3: CASTDRRTDTQYF

D: -
V: TRBV10-1
J: TRBJ2-2
DNA: TGCGCCAGCAGTGAGTCCGGCAGGGTGACCGGGGAGCTGTTTTTT
CDR3: CASSESGRVTGELFF

D: TRBD1
V: TRBV25-1
J: TRBJ1-1
DNA: TGTGCCAGCAGTAATCCGGGACAGGGGGCGGCTGAAGCTTTCTTT
CDR3: CASSNPGQGAAEAFF

D: -
V: TRBV30
J: TRBJ1-1
DNA: TGTGCCTGGCATCGGGACACTGAAGCTTTCTTT
CDR3: CAWHRDTEAFF

D: -
V: TRBV30
J: TRBJ2-1
DNA: TGTGCCTGGAGTGTATTCGGCTACAATGAGCAGTTCTTC
CDR3: CAWSVFGYNEQFF

D: -
V: TRBV30
J: TRBJ2-3
DNA: TGTGCCTGGAGTCCCACGAGGGTTAGCACAGATACGCAGTATTTT
CDR3: CAWSPTRVSTDTQYF

D: TRBD1
V: TRBV11-2
J: TRBJ1-2
DNA: TGTGCCAGCAGCCCCATCCGGGACAGCGACTATGGCTACACCTTC
CDR3: CASSPIRDSDYGYTF

D: TRBD2
V: TRBV11-2
J: TRBJ2-3
DNA: TGTGCCAGCAGCCCGCTGACTAGCGGGAGAATCACAGATACGCAGTATTTT
CDR3: CASSPLTSGRITDTQYF

D: TRBD1
V: TRBV5-6
J: TRBJ1-2
DNA: TGTGCCAGCAGCCCAGGGACAGATCGCTATGGCTACACCTTC
CDR3: CASSPGTDRYGYTF

D: -
V: TRBV27
J: TRBJ2-3
DNA: TGTGCCAGCAGTTTATTTGGTACAGATACGCAGTATTTT
CDR3: CASSLFGTDTQYF

D: -
V: TRBV30
J: TRBJ1-2
DNA: TGTGCCTGGAGTTCTGCTCGGGGGGCGTCCGGCTACACCTTC
CDR3: CAWSSARGASGYTF

D: -
V: TRBV7-2
J: TRBJ2-1
DNA: TGTGCCAGCAGCTTAGTAAGGGCCAGGGGCTACAATGAGCAGTTCTTC
CDR3: CASSLVRARGYNEQFF

D: TRBD2
V: TRBV27
J: TRBJ2-5
DNA: TGTGCCAGCAGTTCGACTAGCGGAGTCAAAGAGACCCAGTACTTC
CDR3: CASSSTSGVKETQYF

D: TRBD1
V: TRBV28
J: TRBJ2-2
DNA: TGTGCCAGCAGTTTACTGGGACAGGGGGCAACCGGGGAGCTGTTTTTT
CDR3: CASSLLGQGATGELFF

D: TRBD2
V: TRBV10-3
J: TRBJ2-3
DNA: TGTGCCATCAGGAAGACTAGCGGCACAGATACGCAGTATTTT
CDR3: CAIRKTSGTDTQYF

D: -
V: TRBV27
J: TRBJ1-1
DNA: TGTGCCAGCAGTCCGAGGGGAGATGGGACTGAAGCTTTCTTT
CDR3: CASSPRGDGTEAFF

D: -
V: TRBV7-3
J: TRBJ2-2
DNA: TGTGCCAGCACATCCGGGGGCAACACCGGGGAGCTGTTTTTT
CDR3: CASTSGGNTGELFF

D: TRBD1
V: TRBV28
J: TRBJ2-1
DNA: TGTGCCGCCCGGGGGGACAGGGGCGATGAGCAGTTCTTC
CDR3: CAARGDRGDEQFF

D: -
V: TRBV2
J: TRBJ1-2
DNA: TGTGCCAGCAGTGAAAGCGTCGCAGGGTTTGGTGGCTACACCTTC
CDR3: CASSESVAGFGGYTF

D: -
V: TRBV28
J: TRBJ1-5
DNA: TGTGCCAGCAGGGGACGATTCAGCAATCAGCCCCAGCATTTT
CDR3: CASRGRFSNQPQHF

D: -
V: TRBV11-2
J: TRBJ1-1
DNA: TGTGCCAGCAGCCCCCCGGGACTGAACACTGAAGCTTTCTTT
CDR3: CASSPPGLNTEAFF